These T cell receptor beta chains were read from a single sample in a study of cytomegalovirus exposure and HLA in healthy donors. TCRdb's copy holds only in-frame clones and misses some; the assay was immunoSEQ multiplex PCR. This sample has 95,000 to 120,000 clones, with approximately 85% found just once. Sequenced sample: PBMCs. These receptors came from a woman under 30 in good health and CMV-seronegative. Both conserved end residues are trimmed from each CDR3. The order of the fields is V gene, J gene, D gene, CDR3 protein. D genes are given only for firm matches.

V: TRBV5-6; J: TRBJ2-1; D: TRBD2; CDR3: ASSPGPSSGEYNEQF
V: TRBV30; J: TRBJ2-7; D: NA; CDR3: AWRGAYEQY
V: TRBV28; J: TRBJ2-3; D: NA; CDR3: ASSYGGVGDTQY
V: TRBV27; J: TRBJ2-1; D: NA; CDR3: ASRPGRVNEQF
V: TRBV23-1; J: TRBJ2-7; D: NA; CDR3: ASSQAQPGEQY
V: TRBV15; J: TRBJ2-7; D: NA; CDR3: ATSREKGNPYEQY
V: TRBV6-1; J: TRBJ1-5; D: NA; CDR3: ASRPAYGYQPQH
V: TRBV9; J: TRBJ1-2; D: NA; CDR3: ASSVPGGYGYT
V: TRBV7-9; J: TRBJ2-2; D: NA; CDR3: ASSFRQSGELF
V: TRBV10-3; J: TRBJ1-5; D: NA; CDR3: AISEGGGLQPQH
V: TRBV18; J: TRBJ2-3; D: NA; CDR3: ASSTGGATDTQY
V: TRBV5-8; J: TRBJ2-7; D: NA; CDR3: ASSFEGGSREQY
V: TRBV29-1; J: TRBJ2-3; D: NA; CDR3: SVGTGTMGADTQY
V: TRBV5-1; J: TRBJ1-2; D: NA; CDR3: ASSRDNSPKGYGYT
V: TRBV11-2; J: TRBJ2-6; D: NA; CDR3: ATQIQGSGANVLT
V: TRBV13; J: TRBJ2-3; D: NA; CDR3: ASSLRGPDTQY
V: TRBV19; J: TRBJ1-5; D: NA; CDR3: ASSIRRTQSNQPQH
V: TRBV2; J: TRBJ2-3; D: TRBD1; CDR3: ASSAGTVTDTQY
V: TRBV2; J: TRBJ1-2; D: NA; CDR3: ASKTETNYGYT
V: TRBV5-1; J: TRBJ1-2; D: NA; CDR3: ASSPGGFDGYT
V: TRBV19; J: TRBJ2-1; D: TRBD1; CDR3: ASTQGQGAWNEQF
V: TRBV6-6; J: TRBJ2-3; D: NA; CDR3: ASSYEGGVADTQY
V: TRBV27; J: TRBJ1-5; D: NA; CDR3: ASSFRSNQPQH
V: TRBV7-9; J: TRBJ1-5; D: NA; CDR3: ASSLAGQALNQPQH
V: TRBV27; J: TRBJ1-1; D: NA; CDR3: ASSFTRTGLGGHTEAF
V: TRBV5-4; J: TRBJ2-3; D: NA; CDR3: ASSLAPADTQY
V: TRBV6-5; J: TRBJ1-4; D: NA; CDR3: ASSYSATNEKLF
V: TRBV29-1; J: TRBJ2-3; D: TRBD2; CDR3: SVVGGNSDTQY
V: TRBV6-1; J: TRBJ1-2; D: NA; CDR3: ASSDPPGLNYGYT
V: TRBV20-1; J: TRBJ1-1; D: NA; CDR3: SAGENTEAF
V: TRBV29-1; J: TRBJ2-7; D: NA; CDR3: SVESGLSYEQY
V: TRBV6-5; J: TRBJ2-1; D: TRBD2; CDR3: ASRPTSGAHNEQF
V: TRBV5-1; J: TRBJ1-1; D: NA; CDR3: ASNGGGGNTEAF
V: TRBV14; J: TRBJ2-7; D: TRBD1; CDR3: ASSHRTGKGEQY
V: TRBV28; J: TRBJ1-5; D: NA; CDR3: ASRGGNQPQH
V: TRBV27; J: TRBJ2-4; D: NA; CDR3: ASSLRSGGGDIQY
V: TRBV11-2; J: TRBJ1-1; D: NA; CDR3: ASSLVWGDTEAF
V: TRBV6-1; J: TRBJ1-5; D: TRBD1; CDR3: ASSTGAASQPQH
V: TRBV6-1; J: TRBJ1-5; D: TRBD1; CDR3: ASRGTGNQPQH
V: TRBV7-6; J: TRBJ2-7; D: NA; CDR3: ASSLGPGAYEQY
V: TRBV5-6; J: TRBJ1-4; D: NA; CDR3: ASSLSRLTTNEKLF
V: TRBV4-1; J: TRBJ1-3; D: NA; CDR3: ASSQEGKDKGYSGNTIY
V: TRBV10-3; J: TRBJ2-2; D: NA; CDR3: AISDRDNTGELF
V: TRBV6-1; J: TRBJ1-1; D: TRBD1; CDR3: ATPGTGDLSEAF
V: TRBV7-6; J: TRBJ2-1; D: NA; CDR3: ASSFQRDNNEQF
V: TRBV18; J: TRBJ1-2; D: NA; CDR3: ASSPAPWASNYGYT
V: TRBV5-6; J: TRBJ1-5; D: NA; CDR3: ASSPGLNQPQH
V: TRBV6-1; J: TRBJ2-1; D: TRBD2; CDR3: ASSVAGGGDEQF
V: TRBV6-1; J: TRBJ1-6; D: TRBD1; CDR3: ASSGPGQGTSPLH
V: TRBV27; J: TRBJ2-2; D: TRBD1; CDR3: ASSSPTGWSTGELF
V: TRBV11-1; J: TRBJ2-1; D: TRBD2; CDR3: ASSSTSGGFGEQF